Reported below is one T cell receptor beta chain. Its cognate antigen is unknown. The junction differs from germline at one of its ends, possibly a read error. This entry belongs to a study of Graves' ophthalmopathy and Graves' hyperthyroidism. Study-wide context: Upon initial diagnosis and before any treatment, peripheral blood was collected. Study-level results: Blood contained most expanded thyroid clonotypes exceeding 0.001 frequency.

Amplified TCR beta CDR3 regions were obtained using RNA transcripts as template. An opening RT-PCR round employed HTBI primers and preceded a second-round multiplex PCR. TCRdb re-called the multiplex PCR reads through MiXCR, storing one row per CDR3 protein. The repertoire holds about 390,000 distinct CDR3 sequences, approximately 15% seen once, with roughly 7% in the top ten. There are 15 residues in the CDR3. Germline CDR1 reads DFQATT; CDR2 reads SNEGSKA (reference sequence). This receptor was obtained from a woman aged 18 to 35 with stable Graves' hyperthyroidism. The gene calls are TRBV20-1 and TRBJ1-3, with D unresolved. Material for sequencing was peripheral blood. The CDR3 loop reads CSAGDIKDLGNTMYF. CDR3 nucleotide sequence: TGCAGTGCTGGCGATATTAAGGATCTCGGAAACACCATGTATTTT.